The 13 T cell receptor beta chains below were found in one sample sequenced in a study of blood T cell repertoires in COVID-19. The assay was immunoSEQ multiplex PCR, and TCRdb's table has in-frame clones only and misses some. The table has about 100,000 clones, 82% seen once; the top ten hold about 4.8%. The sequenced sample consisted of peripheral blood. These receptors all stem from a man between 60 and 70 years old with acute or convalescent COVID-19.

The rearrangement joins TRBV18 to TRBJ2-7; 12 bases are a match to TRBD1. CDR3 length: 14 residues. After removal of 4 bases from V and 7 bases from J, the junction contained 5 bases not matched to a gene. Germline loops: CDR1 KGHSH, CDR2 LQKENI. CDR3 DNA sequence: TGTGCCAGCTCACTGGGACAGGGGGCAAGGGAGCAGTACTTC. This gives the protein CASSLGQGAREQYF.

V is TRBV5-1 and J is TRBJ2-1; 7 bases align to TRBD1. CDR3 size: 16 residues. J lost 0 bases, V lost 0 bases, and 3 bases had no gene match. Germline lookup yields CDR1 SGHRS and CDR2 YFSETQ. As DNA, the CDR3 is TGCGCCAGCAGCTTGGCTAGGGGGCCCTCCTACAATGAGCAGTTCTTC. It translates to CASSLARGPSYNEQFF.

The rearrangement joins TRBV7-2 to TRBJ2-3, with D perhaps matching TRBD2 (5 bases). Germline loops: CDR1 SGHTA, CDR2 FQGNSA. The germline V and J ends were trimmed by 5 bases and 5 bases, with 11 bases remaining between them. This CDR3 spans 13 amino acids. CDR3 in amino acids: CASSRSGGDTQYF. For the CDR3, the DNA is TGTGCCAGCAGCAGAAGCGGAGGAGATACGCAGTATTTT.

This chain connects TRBV2 to TRBJ1-5, with D perhaps matching TRBD1 (6 bases). Germline CDR1 is SNHLY and CDR2 is FYNNEI. V gave up 4 bases and J gave up 6 bases, with 13 bases separating them. The CDR3 is made up of 14 amino acids. For the CDR3, the DNA is TGTGCCAGCAGTGGATCAGGGGCCGTTCAGCCCCAGCATTTT. Its protein is CASSGSGAVQPQHF.

The chain recombines TRBV28 with TRBJ1-5; the match to TRBD1 covers 11 bases. V was pared by 4 bases and J by 5 bases, with 4 bases of the junction left unmatched. This CDR3 is built from 15 residues. The germline gives CDR1 MDHEN, CDR2 SYDVKM. The CDR3 is CASSSQDRGHQPQHF. The CDR3 DNA follows: TGTGCCAGCAGTTCCCAGGACAGGGGGCATCAGCCCCAGCATTTT.

The chain uses TRBV15 and TRBJ2-1; 7 bases are shared with TRBD2. V lost 0 bases to trimming and J lost 4 bases; unmatched junction nucleotides: 9. Germline CDR1 LNHNV, CDR2 YYDKDF (reference sequence). The CDR3 loop spans 17 amino acids. The CDR3 nucleotides read TGTGCCACCAGCAGAGATCCCCAAGCGGGAAGTTACAATGAGCAGTTCTTC. Translated, it gives CATSRDPQAGSYNEQFF.

A note on this clone: Other nucleotide sequences from this sample produce the same CDR3. V gene TRBV7-9 combines with J gene TRBJ1-1, with D possibly TRBD1 on 5 matching bases. Germline CDR1 is SEHNR and CDR2 is FQNEAQ (reference sequence). This CDR3 is built from 14 residues. V gave up 1 base and J gave up 2 bases, with 8 bases separating them. CDR3 in amino acids: CASSLGQGNTEAFF. The CDR3, as DNA: TGTGCCAGCAGCTTAGGCCAGGGAAACACTGAAGCTTTCTTT.

The chain links TRBV2 to TRBJ2-5, with 9 positions matching TRBD2. After removal of 10 bases from V and 2 bases from J, the junction contained 8 bases not matched to a gene. This CDR3 is 14 amino acids long. Germline loops: CDR1 SNHLY, CDR2 FYNNEI. CDR3 region: CAITPSGVQETQYF. The CDR3 DNA sequence: TGTGCCATAACGCCTAGCGGGGTGCAAGAGACCCAGTACTTC.

This rearrangement joins TRBV19 to TRBJ1-2; TRBD1 matches at 10 bases. CDR3 length equals 14 residues. J gave up 3 bases and V 5 bases, and 3 bases lay outside the gene matches. CDR1 and CDR2 from the germline V gene are LNHDA and SQIVND (reference sequence). CDR3 in amino acids: CASSRTGGDYGYTF. CDR3 bases: TGTGCCAGTAGTCGGACAGGGGGAGACTATGGCTACACCTTC. Together with reference TRBV19 and TRBJ1-2, the CDR3 gives the full variable domain: DGGITQSPKYLFRKEGQNVTLSCEQNLNHDAMYWYRQDPGQGLRLIYYSQIVNDFQKGDIAEGYSVSREKKESFPLTVTSAQKNPTAFYLCASSRTGGDYGYTFGSGTRLTVV.

This clone came up once. The V gene is TRBV7-2, the J gene TRBJ2-7; 8 bases match TRBD2. The CDR3 spans 16 residues. J gave up 2 bases and V 1 base, and 7 bases lay outside the gene matches. Germline-derived CDR1 and CDR2 are SGHTA and FQGNSA. The CDR3 DNA follows: TGTGCCAGCAGCTTAGGGAGCGGGAGTAGGGCCTACGAGCAGTACTTC. It translates to CASSLGSGSRAYEQYF.

In its sample, this clone was seen once. One end of the junction fails to match germline, which may point to a read error. The rearrangement links TRBV7-7 to TRBJ2-5; possible D gene TRBD2, 7 bases. The germline gives CDR1 SSHAT, CDR2 FNYEAQ (reference sequence). The CDR3 is made up of 15 amino acids. This CDR3 reads CASSLALGGRETQYF. The CDR3 DNA follows: TGTGCTAGCAGCTTAGCTTTGGGGGGGCGAGAGACCCAGTACTTC.

The V gene is TRBV6-5, the J gene TRBJ1-2; weak D call: TRBD1 (5 bases). The CDR3 has 16 residues. V was clipped by 0 bases and J by 2 bases, with 13 bases between them. Germline-derived CDR1 and CDR2 are MNHEY and SVGAGI. The CDR3 sequence: CASSYSRRGPNYGYTF. DNA for the CDR3: TGTGCCAGCAGTTACTCGAGGCGGGGCCCCAACTATGGCTACACCTTC.

The chain has TRBV28 and TRBJ2-1, with D perhaps matching TRBD1 (5 bases). Trimming left V 7 bases short and J 0 bases short, with 7 bases between. This CDR3 is built from 13 residues. Germline CDR1 and CDR2: MDHEN and SYDVKM. The CDR3 sequence is CASTGFSYNEQFF. CDR3 coding DNA: TGTGCCAGCACAGGGTTCTCCTACAATGAGCAGTTCTTC.